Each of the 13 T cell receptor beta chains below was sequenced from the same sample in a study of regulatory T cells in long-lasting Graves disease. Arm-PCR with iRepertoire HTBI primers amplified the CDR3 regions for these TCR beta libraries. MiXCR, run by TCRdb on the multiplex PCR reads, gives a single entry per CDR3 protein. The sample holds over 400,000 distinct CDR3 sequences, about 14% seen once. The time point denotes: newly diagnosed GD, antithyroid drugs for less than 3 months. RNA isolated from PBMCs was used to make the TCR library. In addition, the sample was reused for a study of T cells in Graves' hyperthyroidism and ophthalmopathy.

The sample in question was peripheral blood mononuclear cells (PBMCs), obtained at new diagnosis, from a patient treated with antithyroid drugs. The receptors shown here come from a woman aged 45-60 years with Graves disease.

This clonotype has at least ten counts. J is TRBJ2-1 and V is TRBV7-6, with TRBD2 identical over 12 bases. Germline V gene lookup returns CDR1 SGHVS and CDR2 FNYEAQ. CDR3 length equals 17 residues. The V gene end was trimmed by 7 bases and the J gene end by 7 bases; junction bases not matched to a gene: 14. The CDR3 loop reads CASTLGPSGREENEQFF. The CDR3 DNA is TGTGCCAGCACCCTAGGACCTAGCGGGAGGGAGGAAAATGAGCAGTTCTTC.

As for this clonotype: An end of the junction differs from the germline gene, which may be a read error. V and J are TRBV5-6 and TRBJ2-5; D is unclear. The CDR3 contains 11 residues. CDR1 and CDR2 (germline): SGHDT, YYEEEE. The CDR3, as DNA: TGTACCAGCAGCCTCCAAGAGACCCAGTACTTC. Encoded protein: CTSSLQETQYF. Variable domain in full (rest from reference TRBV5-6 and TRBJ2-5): DAGVTQSPTHLIKTRGQQVTLRCSPKSGHDTVSWYQQALGQGPQFIFQYYEEEERQRGNFPDRFSGHQFPNYSSELNVNALLLGDSALYLCTSSLQETQYFGPGTRLLVL.

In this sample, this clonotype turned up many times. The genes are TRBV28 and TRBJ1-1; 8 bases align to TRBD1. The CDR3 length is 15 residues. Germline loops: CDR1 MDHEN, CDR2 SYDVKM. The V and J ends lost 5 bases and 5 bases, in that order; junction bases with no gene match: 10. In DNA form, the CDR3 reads TGTGCCAGCAGTCTACCCTTCTACAGGGGGACTGAAGCTTTCTTT. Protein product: CASSLPFYRGTEAFF.

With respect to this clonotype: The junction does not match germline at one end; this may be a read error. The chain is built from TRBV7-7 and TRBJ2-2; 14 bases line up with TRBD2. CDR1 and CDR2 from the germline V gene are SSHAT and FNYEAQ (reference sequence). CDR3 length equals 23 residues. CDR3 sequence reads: CASTKVVSVSDGTSGRNTGELFF. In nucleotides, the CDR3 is TGTGCTAGCACCAAAGTTGTTTCCGTGTCCGACGGGACTAGCGGGAGAAACACCGGGGAGCTGTTTTTT.

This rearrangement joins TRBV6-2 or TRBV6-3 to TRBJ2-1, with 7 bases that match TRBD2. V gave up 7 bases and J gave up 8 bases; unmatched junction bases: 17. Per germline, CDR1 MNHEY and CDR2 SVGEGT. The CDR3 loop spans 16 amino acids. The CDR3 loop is CASIWRETGEGYEQFF. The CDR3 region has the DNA TGTGCCAGCATTTGGCGGGAGACGGGGGAGGGCTATGAGCAGTTCTTC.

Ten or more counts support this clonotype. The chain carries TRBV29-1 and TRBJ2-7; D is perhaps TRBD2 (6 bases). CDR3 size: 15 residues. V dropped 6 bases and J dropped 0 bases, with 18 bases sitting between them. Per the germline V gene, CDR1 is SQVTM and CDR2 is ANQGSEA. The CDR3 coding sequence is TGCAGCGTGAGGGAGCGGGCGGCCCTCTCCTACGAGCAGTACTTC. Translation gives CSVRERAALSYEQYF.

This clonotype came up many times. CDR3 nucleotide sequence: TGTGCCAGCAGCTTAGTAATCCTGGAGGAGCTGTTTTTT. This encodes CASSLVILEELFF. The chain is built from TRBV7-2 and TRBJ2-2, with no clear D. Germline V lookup: CDR1 SGHTA, CDR2 FQGNSA. V dropped 1 base and J dropped 10 bases, with 10 bases sitting between them. The CDR3 length is 13 residues.

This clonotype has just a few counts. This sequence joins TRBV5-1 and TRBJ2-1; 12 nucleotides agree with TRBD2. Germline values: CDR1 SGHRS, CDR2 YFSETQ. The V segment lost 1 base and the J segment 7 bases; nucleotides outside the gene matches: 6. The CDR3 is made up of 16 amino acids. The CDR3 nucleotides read TGCGCCAGCAGCTTGCCTAGCGGGAGGGCGGTAAATGAGCAGTTCTTC. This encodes CASSLPSGRAVNEQFF.

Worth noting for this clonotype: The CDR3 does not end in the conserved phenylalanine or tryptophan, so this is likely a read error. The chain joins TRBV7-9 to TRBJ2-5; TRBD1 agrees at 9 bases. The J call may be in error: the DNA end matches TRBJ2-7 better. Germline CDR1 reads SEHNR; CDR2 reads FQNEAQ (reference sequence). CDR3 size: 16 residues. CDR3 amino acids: CVSSPLTGQGHHEQYS. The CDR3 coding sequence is TGTGTCAGCAGCCCACTCACTGGACAGGGGCACCACGAGCAGTACTCC.

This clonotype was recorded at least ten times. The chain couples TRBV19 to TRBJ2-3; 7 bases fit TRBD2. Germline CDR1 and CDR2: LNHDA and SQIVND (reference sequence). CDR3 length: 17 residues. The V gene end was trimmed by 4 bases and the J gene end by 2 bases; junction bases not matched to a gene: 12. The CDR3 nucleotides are TGTGCCAGTAGTACCCAAGGCGGGGGAGGCAACACAGATACGCAGTATTTT. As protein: CASSTQGGGGNTDTQYF.

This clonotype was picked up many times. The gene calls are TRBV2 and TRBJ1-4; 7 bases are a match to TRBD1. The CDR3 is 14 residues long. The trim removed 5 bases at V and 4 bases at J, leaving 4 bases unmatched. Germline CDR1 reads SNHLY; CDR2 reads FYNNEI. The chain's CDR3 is CASSFRDSNEKLFF. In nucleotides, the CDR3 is TGTGCCAGCAGTTTCCGGGACAGTAATGAAAAACTGTTTTTT.

The CDR3 bases are TGTGCCAGCAGCCAACTAGCGATCAATGAGCAGTTCTTC. Protein product: CASSQLAINEQFF. V is TRBV7-9 and J is TRBJ2-1, with 7 positions matching TRBD2. Germline loops: CDR1 SEHNR, CDR2 FQNEAQ (reference sequence). After removal of 5 bases from V and 6 bases from J, the junction contained 4 bases not matched to a gene. The CDR3 consists of 13 residues.

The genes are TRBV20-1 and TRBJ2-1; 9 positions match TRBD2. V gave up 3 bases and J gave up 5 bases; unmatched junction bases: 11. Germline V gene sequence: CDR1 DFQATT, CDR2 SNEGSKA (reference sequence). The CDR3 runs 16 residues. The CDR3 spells CSASVAGGPLNNEQFF. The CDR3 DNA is TGCAGTGCTAGCGTTGCGGGAGGGCCTCTTAACAATGAGCAGTTCTTC.